This T cell receptor (beta chain) was observed in a study of blood T cells in healthy people across ages. The second PCR ran roughly 6 to 11 cycles with a sample-barcoded 5' primer and J-beta primers. TCRdb processed the 5' RACE reads anew with MiXCR; each CDR3 protein has one entry. The sample has roughly 1,500,000 distinct CDR3 sequences, around 35% seen once. This clonotype has just a few counts. Sequenced sample: blood. This receptor was identified in a woman aged 25 to 39 in good health.

CDR3 DNA: TGTGCCAGCTCACCGGGGGCAGGGGGAACAAACTATGGCTACACCTTC. Residues: CASSPGAGGTNYGYTF. The rearrangement joins TRBV18 to TRBJ1-2; TRBD1 agrees at 7 bases. The germline CDR1 and CDR2 sequences are KGHSH and LQKENI. The CDR3 is made up of 16 amino acids. V dropped 3 bases and J dropped 2; count of bases not matched to a gene: 9.